This TCR beta chain appears in the sequencing data of a study of vaccination and CD4 T cells after COVID-19. Overall study: The study drew post-COVID samples a median around 100 days after diagnosis (range 35 to 161).

Oncomine TCR Beta short-read sequencing was applied to DNA from cultured CD4+ T cells. Each CDR3 protein gets one entry after TCRdb re-called the PCR reads with MiXCR. The repertoire includes about 8,200 distinct CDR3 sequences, around 48% of them detected once, and 17% sits in the top ten. This CDR3 region has 15 residues. The V and J ends lost 1 base and 7 bases, in that order; junction bases with no gene match: 4. Germline V gene sequence: CDR1 SGHTA, CDR2 FQGNSA. Treatment indicated: roughly 10-day PBMC culture with coronavirus spike peptide pools or control peptides (ViraFEST assay). The unexposed donor's CD4+ T cells were collected before the COVID-19 pandemic (2011-2018). Wells contained around 1.8 million PBMCs each, and these were cultured with roughly 11 IU/ml IL-2 and roughly 9.6 ug/ml peptide pools. The authors replaced half the medium with fresh IL-2 medium on days 3 and 7. A remark on this clonotype: The target antigen is unknown.

The chain uses TRBV7-2 and TRBJ2-2, with 9 bases matching TRBD2. The sequenced sample was CD4+ T cells from blood, cultured in vitro. The receptor was derived from a human donor in good health. CDR3 sequence reads: CASSLEASGVGELFF. The CDR3 DNA reads TGTGCCAGCAGCTTAGAGGCTAGCGGGGTCGGGGAGCTGTTTTTT.